Following are 29 T cell receptor beta chains from one sample sequenced in a study of blood T cell repertoires in COVID-19. Repertoires were generated with immunoSEQ multiplex PCR, while TCRdb's copy carries only in-frame clones and drops some. The table shows over 100,000 clones, with about 91% occurring only once. The sample comprised peripheral blood. These receptors were taken from a middle-aged man with acute or convalescent COVID-19.

The chain couples TRBV6-2 or TRBV6-3 to TRBJ2-1, with 7 bases aligning to TRBD2. In germline, CDR1 is MNHEY, CDR2 SVGEGT. The CDR3 length is 18 residues. The trim removed 2 bases at V and 2 bases at J, leaving 12 bases unmatched. CDR3 sequence: CASSYPPERGHTYNEQFF. CDR3 nucleotides: TGTGCCAGCAGTTACCCCCCAGAGCGGGGCCATACCTACAATGAGCAGTTCTTC.

The rearrangement uses TRBV6-5 and TRBJ1-5; no clear D gene. The CDR3 is 13 amino acids. Trimming removed 7 bases from V and 3 bases from J, with 10 bases in between. Germline V CDR1 and CDR2: MNHEY, SVGAGI. The chain's CDR3 is CASTKDYNQPQHF. For the CDR3, the DNA is TGTGCCAGCACCAAGGACTACAATCAGCCCCAGCATTTT.

The rearrangement uses TRBV7-9 and TRBJ1-5; 8 nucleotides line up with TRBD1. The germline V gene has CDR1 SEHNR and CDR2 FQNEAQ (reference sequence). The CDR3 totals 15 residues. The V gene end was trimmed by 5 bases and the J gene end by 7 bases; junction bases not matched to a gene: 10. CDR3 in amino acids: CASSLSGGAGQPQHF. In nucleotides, the CDR3 is TGTGCCAGCAGCCTCTCAGGGGGCGCCGGGCAGCCCCAGCATTTT.

V is TRBV9 and J is TRBJ2-3, with D possibly matching TRBD1 (5 bases). CDR3 length: 16 amino acids. Trimming took off 0 bases at V and 0 bases at J, with 11 bases between the two ends. The V gene's germline CDR1 is SGDLS and CDR2 YYNGEE. CDR3 DNA: TGTGCCAGCAGCGTAGTCTACAGGTCTAGCACAGATACGCAGTATTTT. Translation gives CASSVVYRSSTDTQYF.

The chain links TRBV25-1 to TRBJ2-5; D might be TRBD1 (5 bases). V was pared by 4 bases and J by 2 bases, with 8 bases between. The CDR3 loop spans 13 amino acids. Germline CDR1 MGHDK, CDR2 SYGVNS. CDR3 bases: TGTGCCAGCAGTGCCACAGGTCAAGAGACCCAGTACTTC. Its translation: CASSATGQETQYF.

The rearrangement uses TRBV7-2 and TRBJ2-1; D is possibly TRBD2 (6 bases). The CDR3 sequence is 16 residues long. The germline V gene encodes CDR1 SGHTA and CDR2 FQGNSA. Trimming took 0 bases from V and 4 from J, leaving 13 bases between them. CDR3 sequence reads: CASSLAPPGTYNEQFF. The CDR3 nucleotides read TGTGCCAGCAGCTTAGCCCCCCCCGGGACTTACAATGAGCAGTTCTTC.

This chain connects TRBV13 to TRBJ2-5; TRBD2 matches at 11 bases. The V gene end was trimmed by 4 bases and the J gene end by 4 bases; junction bases not matched to a gene: 8. Germline V gene sequence: CDR1 PRHDT, CDR2 FYEKMQ (reference sequence). This CDR3 is built from 16 residues. The CDR3 coding sequence is TGTGCCAGCAGCTCCAAACTAGCGGGAGTTACAGAGACCCAGTACTTC. Amino acid sequence: CASSSKLAGVTETQYF.

V usage is TRBV5-8 and J usage is TRBJ1-1; D is possibly TRBD1 (5 bases). The CDR3 runs to 15 residues. Deletions cut 2 bases from V and 4 bases from J, with 15 bases between. Germline loops: CDR1 SGHTS, CDR2 YDEGEE. This CDR3 reads CASSFVAGPGTEAFF. In DNA, the CDR3 is TGTGCCAGCAGCTTTGTGGCGGGGCCTGGCACTGAAGCTTTCTTT.

The J gene is TRBJ1-1, the V gene TRBV5-1; D uncertain. The V gene lost 4 bases and the J gene lost 3 bases, with 13 bases spanning the gap. Germline values: CDR1 SGHRS, CDR2 YFSETQ. The CDR3 runs 14 residues. CDR3: CASSLIPGDTEAFF. DNA of the CDR3: TGCGCCAGCAGCCTCATCCCCGGGGACACTGAAGCTTTCTTT.

This clone has just one count. V and J are TRBV19 and TRBJ2-7, with D tentatively TRBD2 (5 bases). The CDR3 spans 14 residues. Trimming removed 5 bases from V and 5 bases from J, with 16 bases in between. CDR1 and CDR2 (germline): LNHDA, SQIVND (reference sequence). The CDR3 is CASSPGRSSHEQYF. CDR3 nucleotides: TGTGCCAGTAGTCCCGGCAGATCTAGCCACGAGCAGTACTTC.

The genes are TRBV10-3 and TRBJ1-2; D is ambiguous. The CDR3 runs to 10 residues. Trimming shortened V by 10 bases and J by 7 bases, and 10 bases separated the two germline ends. The germline V gene encodes CDR1 ENHRY and CDR2 SYGVKD. The CDR3 spells CATFSGGYTF. The CDR3 DNA is TGTGCCACCTTTTCCGGTGGCTACACCTTC.

The V call is TRBV7-2, the J call TRBJ2-7; no definite D call. This CDR3 comprises 13 residues. Germline V gene data show CDR1 as SGHTA and CDR2 as FQGNSA. The V gene lost 4 bases and the J gene lost 6 bases, with 13 bases spanning the gap. The CDR3 DNA reads as TGTGCCAGCAGCTCGGAACGGAGAGGCGAGCAGTACTTC. It encodes CASSSERRGEQYF.

V gene TRBV28 combines with J gene TRBJ1-6; D might be TRBD1 (5 bases). The CDR3 is 14 residues long. V lost 3 bases to trimming and J lost 4 bases, with 7 bases between them. Per the germline V gene, CDR1 is MDHEN and CDR2 is SYDVKM. The CDR3 here is CASSLQGYNSPLHF. For the CDR3, the DNA is TGTGCCAGCAGTTTGCAGGGATATAATTCACCCCTCCACTTT.

V is TRBV30 and J is TRBJ1-3, with 8 positions matching TRBD1. CDR3 size: 13 residues. Losses at the gene ends were 2 bases for V and 8 bases for J; bases not matched to a gene: 5. Germline CDR1 is GTSNPN and CDR2 is SVGIG (reference sequence). The chain's CDR3 is CAWSLTGADTIYF. As DNA, the CDR3 is TGTGCCTGGAGTCTGACAGGGGCGGACACCATATATTTT.

There are a few counts of this clone. The V and J genes are TRBV7-9 and TRBJ2-1; 7 bases fit TRBD2. The germline V gene encodes CDR1 SEHNR and CDR2 FQNEAQ (reference sequence). V trimming: 5 bases; J trimming: 0 bases; junction bases outside the gene matches: 13. This CDR3 is built from 18 residues. The CDR3 coding sequence is TGTGCCAGCAGCCGGGGGGATATCGCAGGCTACTCCTACAATGAGCAGTTCTTC. This sequence encodes CASSRGDIAGYSYNEQFF.

The V gene is TRBV6-4, the J gene TRBJ1-1; tentative D call: TRBD1 (5 bases). The CDR3 is 16 amino acids. Germline CDR1 MRHNA, CDR2 SNTAGT. V lost 5 bases and J 4 bases, leaving 20 bases between the germline ends. DNA for the CDR3: TGTGCCAGCAGTCCAGCCGGCGGGGGGGTTGGCACTGAAGCTTTCTTT. Its protein product is CASSPAGGGVGTEAFF.

CDR3 in amino acids: CASSPAGLNEKLFF. The CDR3 DNA reads TGTGCCAGCAGCCCCGCAGGGCTTAATGAAAAACTGTTTTTT. V gene TRBV5-4 combines with J gene TRBJ1-4; D is possibly TRBD1 (5 bases). The CDR3 is 14 residues long. Trimming left V 4 bases short and J 4 bases short, with 11 bases between. Germline V CDR1 and CDR2: SGHNT, YYREEE (reference sequence).

The CDR3 bases are TGCGCCAGCAGCCGAGACGTCCCCTCCTACGAGCAGTACTTC. Its protein is CASSRDVPSYEQYF. V gene TRBV4-1 combines with J gene TRBJ2-7; D gene uncertain. V was pared by 4 bases and J by 0 bases, with 10 bases between. Germline CDR1 reads MGHRA; CDR2 reads YSYEKL. The CDR3 has 14 residues.

This sequence joins TRBV6-5 and TRBJ1-5; D unclear. The V gene's germline CDR1 is MNHEY and CDR2 SVGAGI. The V end lost 6 bases, the J end lost 5 bases, and 11 bases lay between the germline ends. The CDR3 has 13 amino acids. The CDR3 here is CASSPGFDQPQHF. CDR3 bases: TGTGCCAGCAGCCCGGGGTTTGATCAGCCCCAGCATTTT.

V and J are TRBV19 and TRBJ2-2; TRBD2 aligns across 10 bases. With V trimmed by 0 bases and J by 4 bases, 2 bases remained unmatched. CDR1 and CDR2 from the germline V gene are LNHDA and SQIVND (reference sequence). This CDR3 contains 16 residues. The CDR3 loop is CASSIDGTSVTGELFF. The CDR3 DNA follows: TGTGCCAGTAGTATAGACGGGACTAGCGTCACCGGGGAGCTGTTTTTT. The variable domain in full, completed from reference TRBV19 and TRBJ2-2, reads DGGITQSPKYLFRKEGQNVTLSCEQNLNHDAMYWYRQDPGQGLRLIYYSQIVNDFQKGDIAEGYSVSREKKESFPLTVTSAQKNPTAFYLCASSIDGTSVTGELFFGEGSRLTVL.

This rearrangement joins TRBV9 to TRBJ2-7, with unresolved D. The germline CDR1 and CDR2 sequences are SGDLS and YYNGEE. Deletions cut 2 bases from V and 3 bases from J, with 15 bases between. The CDR3 runs 15 residues. The CDR3 DNA reads as TGTGCCAGCAGCGTCGGCCCGGGTACATTCTACGAGCAGTACTTC. Its translation: CASSVGPGTFYEQYF.

The chain uses TRBV10-1 and TRBJ2-1; 7 positions agree with TRBD2. The CDR3 runs 16 residues. The ends lost 3 bases at V and 1 base at J; junction bases unmatched: 6. Germline CDR1 reads WNHNN; CDR2 reads SYGVQD (reference sequence). In DNA form, the CDR3 reads TGCGCCAGCAGTGACCCGGCGGGGGTATCCTACAATGAGCAGTTCTTC. It is translated as CASSDPAGVSYNEQFF.

The chain is built from TRBV3-1 (or the pseudogene TRBV3-2) and TRBJ1-6, with 7 bases that match TRBD1. This CDR3 is built from 17 residues. V gave up 1 base and J gave up 8 bases; unmatched junction bases: 11. Germline loops: CDR1 LGHDT, CDR2 YNNKEL (reference sequence). The CDR3 is CASSQATGTSADSPLHF. CDR3 in DNA: TGTGCCAGCAGCCAAGCGACAGGGACCTCGGCGGATTCACCCCTCCACTTT.

The rearrangement joins TRBV6-5 to TRBJ2-1, with D perhaps matching TRBD2 (6 bases). Germline V gene lookup returns CDR1 MNHEY and CDR2 SVGAGI. The CDR3 runs to 15 residues. V gave up 7 bases and J gave up 0 bases, with 13 bases separating them. The DNA of the CDR3 is TGTGCCAGCATTGGGACTCCGAGCTCCTACAATGAGCAGTTCTTC. Protein product: CASIGTPSSYNEQFF.

The CDR3 reads CASVGLLSPNTEAFF. The CDR3 DNA follows: TGTGCCAGCGTGGGGCTTTTGTCCCCGAACACTGAAGCTTTCTTT. This sequence joins TRBV28 and TRBJ1-1, with a possible D match to TRBD1 (5 bases). V was shortened by 8 bases and J by 1 base, with 17 bases between the two germline ends. Germline V CDR1 and CDR2: MDHEN, SYDVKM. This CDR3 has 15 residues.

The chain combines TRBV24-1 with TRBJ2-3; D is perhaps TRBD1 (6 bases). CDR3 length: 12 amino acids. V was cut by 4 bases and J by 11 bases, with 12 bases left in between. Germline-derived CDR1 and CDR2 are KGHDR and SFDVKD. CDR3 residues: CATSESGARQYF. The CDR3 DNA follows: TGTGCCACCAGTGAGTCAGGGGCGAGGCAGTATTTT.

This sequence joins TRBV19 and TRBJ2-1; D is unclear. This CDR3 spans 11 amino acids. Per the germline V gene, CDR1 is LNHDA and CDR2 is SQIVND (reference sequence). Trimming removed 7 bases from V and 5 bases from J, with 6 bases in between. CDR3 in DNA: TGTGCCAGTACCAAAAACAATGAGCAGTTCTTC. This translates into CASTKNNEQFF.

This sequence joins TRBV11-2 and TRBJ1-1, with a tentative D call TRBD1 (6 bases). In germline, CDR1 is SGHAT, CDR2 FQNNGV. The CDR3 runs to 11 residues. The V and J ends lost 3 bases and 11 bases respectively, with 10 bases between them. The CDR3 sequence is CASSLGATAFF. Written as DNA, the CDR3 is TGTGCCAGCAGCTTGGGGGCCACGGCTTTCTTT.

The chain employs TRBV5-4 and TRBJ1-1, with D unclear. V lost 2 bases, J lost 3 bases, and 8 bases lay in between. CDR1 SGHNT and CDR2 YYREEE come from the germline V gene (reference sequence). This CDR3 spans 13 amino acids. The CDR3 spells CASSLQPDTEAFF. In nucleotides, the CDR3 is TGTGCCAGCAGCTTACAGCCGGACACTGAAGCTTTCTTT.